The present TCR beta chain was sequenced within a study of blood T cells in healthy people across ages. Study-level points and caveats: Donor CMV status, an unknown factor, possibly confounded changes in expanded clonotypes.

Next came a second PCR, run for about 6 to 12 cycles, which used a sample-barcoded 5' primer along with a J-beta primer mix. Using its own MiXCR run on the 5' RACE reads, TCRdb lists one record per CDR3 protein. Of fewer than 1.5 million distinct CDR3 sequences in the sample, approximately 40% were seen once. Worth noting for this clonotype: Its antigen is unknown.

The CDR3 spans 12 residues. Germline lookup yields CDR1 DFQATT and CDR2 SNEGSKA (reference sequence). V was clipped by 5 bases and J by 0 bases, with 8 bases between them. This clonotype originated in a woman aged 18-35 years in good health. The sample comprised blood. The V gene is TRBV20-1, the J gene TRBJ2-7; the D is unclear. CDR3 in DNA: TGCAGTGCTGTGCGTATCTCCTACGAGCAGTACTTC. This sequence encodes CSAVRISYEQYF.